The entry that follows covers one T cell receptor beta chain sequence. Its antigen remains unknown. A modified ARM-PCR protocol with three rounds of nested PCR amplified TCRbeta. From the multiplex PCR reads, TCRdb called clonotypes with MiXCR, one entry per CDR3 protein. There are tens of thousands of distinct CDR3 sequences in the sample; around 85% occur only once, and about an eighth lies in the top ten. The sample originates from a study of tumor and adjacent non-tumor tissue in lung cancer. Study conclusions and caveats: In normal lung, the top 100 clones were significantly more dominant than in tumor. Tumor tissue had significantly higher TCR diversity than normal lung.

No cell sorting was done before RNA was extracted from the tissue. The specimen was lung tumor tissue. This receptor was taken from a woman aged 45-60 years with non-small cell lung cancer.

CDR3 nucleotides: TGCAGCGTTATTTTAGGTTGGGGCGACAGCCACGAGCAGTACTTC. Its translation: CSVILGWGDSHEQYF. J is TRBJ2-7 and V is TRBV29-1, with D perhaps matching TRBD1 (5 bases). From germline, CDR1 is SQVTM and CDR2 ANQGSEA. The CDR3 extends over 15 amino acids. V was clipped by 5 bases and J by 5 bases, with 22 bases between them.